This T cell receptor (beta chain) was obtained from a study of T cell repertoires in cytomegalovirus infection. Across the study: As its CMV epitopes, the study selected recently identified HLA-C-restricted and well-studied HLA-B-restricted targets. Signatures in public TCR beta sequences pointed to both CMV infection and matching HLA type. Findings and caveats of the study: HLA-C-restricted CMV clonotypes gave the most frequent clonotype in two of eight donors. Carriers of CMV and the relevant HLA type were discriminated by public TCR beta frequency.

Trimming cost V 6 bases and J 5 bases, with 14 bases left between them. The germline gives CDR1 MNHEY, CDR2 SMNVEV (reference sequence). The CDR3 extends over 14 amino acids. TCRdb reprocessed the reads via MiXCR and lists one record per CDR3 protein. The repertoire consists of approximately 270,000 distinct CDR3 sequences, with less than 25% occurring once and the leading ten covering 15% to 20%. With respect to this clonotype: Antigen specificity is unknown.

The source is a human donor in good health (CMV status not recorded). Some clones in this sample may be carry-over from other donors' samples. The sample was cultured PBMCs, taken from culture after CMV antigen stimulation. This chain links TRBV27 with TRBJ1-5; maybe TRBD1 (6 bases). The CDR3 sequence: CASSRGRGDQPQHF. In nucleotides, the CDR3 is TGTGCCAGCAGCAGAGGGAGGGGGGATCAGCCCCAGCATTTT.